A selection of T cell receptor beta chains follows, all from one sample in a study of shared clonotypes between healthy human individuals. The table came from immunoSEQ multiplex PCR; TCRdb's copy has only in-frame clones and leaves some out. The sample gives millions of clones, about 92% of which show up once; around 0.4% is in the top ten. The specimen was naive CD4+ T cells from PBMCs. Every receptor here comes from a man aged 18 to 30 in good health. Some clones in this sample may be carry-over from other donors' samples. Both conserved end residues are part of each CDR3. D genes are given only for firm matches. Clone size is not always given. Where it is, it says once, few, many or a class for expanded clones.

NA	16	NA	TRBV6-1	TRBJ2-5	CASSEHYTGLGETQYF	TGTGCCAGCAGTGAACACTATACAGGACTGGGGGAGACCCAGTACTTC
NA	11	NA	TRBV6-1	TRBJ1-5	CASSERQPQHF	TGTGCCAGCAGTGAGAGACAGCCCCAGCATTTT
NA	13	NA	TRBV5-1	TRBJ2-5	CASSADPRETQYF	TGCGCCAGCAGCGCGGACCCTAGAGAGACCCAGTACTTC
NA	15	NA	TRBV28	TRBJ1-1	CASRRQGRPNTEAFF	TGTGCCAGCAGGCGCCAGGGACGGCCAAACACTGAAGCTTTCTTT
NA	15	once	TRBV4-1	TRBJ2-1	CASSQPVTRTREQFF	TGCGCCAGCAGCCAGCCAGTCACTAGAACTCGTGAGCAGTTCTTC
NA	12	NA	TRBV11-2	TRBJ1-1	CASSLTGAEAFF	TGTGCCAGCAGCTTAACGGGGGCTGAAGCTTTCTTT
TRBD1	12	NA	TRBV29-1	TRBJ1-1	CSVIRGATEAFF	TGCAGCGTCATCAGGGGGGCCACTGAAGCTTTCTTT
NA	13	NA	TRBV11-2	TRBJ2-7	CASSLDLAYEQYF	TGTGCCAGCAGCTTAGACCTGGCCTACGAGCAGTACTTC
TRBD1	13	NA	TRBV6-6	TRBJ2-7	CASSKGQHYEQYF	TGTGCCAGCAGTAAGGGACAGCACTACGAGCAGTACTTC
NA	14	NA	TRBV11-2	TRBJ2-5	CASSPPGSQETQYF	TGTGCCAGCAGCCCCCCGGGCAGTCAAGAGACCCAGTACTTC
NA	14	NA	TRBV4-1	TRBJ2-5	CASSQGPPGETQYF	TGCGCCAGCAGCCAAGGTCCCCCCGGGGAGACCCAGTACTTC
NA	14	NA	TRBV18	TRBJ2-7	CASSLTGGVYEQYF	TGTGCCAGCTCGCTGACAGGAGGGGTCTACGAGCAGTACTTC
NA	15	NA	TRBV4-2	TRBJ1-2	CASSARNRVVGGYTF	TGTGCCAGCAGCGCCCGAAACAGGGTAGTGGGTGGCTACACCTTC
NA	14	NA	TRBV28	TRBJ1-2	CASSLVPQTYGYTF	TGTGCCAGCAGTTTAGTCCCCCAGACCTATGGCTACACCTTC
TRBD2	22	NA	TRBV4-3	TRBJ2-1	CASSQGIQGLAGGRGSYNEQFF	TGCGCCAGCAGCCAAGGAATTCAGGGACTAGCGGGAGGGCGCGGTTCCTACAATGAGCAGTTCTTC
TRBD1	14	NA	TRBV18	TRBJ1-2	CASSPRTGGDGYTF	TGTGCCAGCTCACCGCGGACAGGGGGGGATGGCTACACCTTC
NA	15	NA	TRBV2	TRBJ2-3	CASGQGPSSTDTQYF	TGTGCCAGCGGCCAGGGGCCCTCTAGCACAGATACGCAGTATTTT
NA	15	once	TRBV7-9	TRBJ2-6	CASSQTGYGANVLTF	TGTGCCAGCAGCCAAACAGGGTATGGGGCCAACGTCCTGACTTTC
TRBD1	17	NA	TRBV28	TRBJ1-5	CASSFLGQGARSQPQHF	TGTGCCAGCAGTTTTCTTGGACAGGGGGCACGGAGTCAGCCCCAGCATTTT
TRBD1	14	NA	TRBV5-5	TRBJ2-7	CASSRDRGQFGQYF	TGTGCCAGCAGCCGGGACAGGGGCCAATTCGGGCAGTACTTC
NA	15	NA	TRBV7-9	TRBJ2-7	CASSQGTTLGYEQYF	TGTGCCAGCAGCCAAGGGACAACACTGGGCTACGAGCAGTACTTC
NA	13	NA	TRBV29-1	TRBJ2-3	CSGSGVGTDTQYF	TGCAGCGGGTCGGGCGTTGGCACAGATACGCAGTATTTT